This T cell receptor (beta chain) was sequenced during a study of monozygotic twins with inflammatory bowel disease. Points from the study as a whole: People with IBD had fewer clonotypes in common with others than healthy twins did, especially with disease activity. Subtypes among T cells remained indistinguishable.

Germline loops: CDR1 MNHEY, CDR2 SVGEGT. The CDR3 is made up of 18 amino acids. Around 3,600 ng of total RNA went into each TCR library. Researchers put TCRalpha and TCRbeta cDNA through two nested PCRs lasting approximately 16 and 10 cycles. TCRdb reprocessed the 5' RACE reads; each CDR3 protein has one entry and no DNA is given. The sample includes some 400,000 distinct CDR3 sequences. Details on this clonotype: Its antigen is unidentified.

The chain employs TRBV6-2 or TRBV6-3 and TRBJ2-7; the TCRdb D gene call, TRBD2, has no DNA to confirm it. The sequenced sample consisted of blood. The clonotype was recovered from a human donor with ulcerative colitis or Crohn's disease, or a healthy co-twin of an affected twin (not recorded which). The CDR3 spells CASSFRTSGSWSSYEQYF.